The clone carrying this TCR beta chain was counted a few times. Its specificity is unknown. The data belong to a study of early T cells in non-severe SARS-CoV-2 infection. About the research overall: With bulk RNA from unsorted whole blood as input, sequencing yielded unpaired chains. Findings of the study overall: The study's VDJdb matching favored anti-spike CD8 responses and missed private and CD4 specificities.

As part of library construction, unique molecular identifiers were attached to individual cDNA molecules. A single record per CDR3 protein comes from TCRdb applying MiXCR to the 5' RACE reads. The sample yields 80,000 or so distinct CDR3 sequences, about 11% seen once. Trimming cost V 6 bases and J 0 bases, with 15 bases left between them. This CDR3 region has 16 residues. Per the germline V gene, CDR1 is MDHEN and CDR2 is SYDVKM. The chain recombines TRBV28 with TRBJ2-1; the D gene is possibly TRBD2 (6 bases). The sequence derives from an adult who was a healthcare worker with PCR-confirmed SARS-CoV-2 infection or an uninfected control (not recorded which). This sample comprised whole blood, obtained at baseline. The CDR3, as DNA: TGTGCCAGCAGGATAACGGGGGAGAGCTCCTACAATGAGCAGTTCTTC. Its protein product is CASRITGESSYNEQFF.